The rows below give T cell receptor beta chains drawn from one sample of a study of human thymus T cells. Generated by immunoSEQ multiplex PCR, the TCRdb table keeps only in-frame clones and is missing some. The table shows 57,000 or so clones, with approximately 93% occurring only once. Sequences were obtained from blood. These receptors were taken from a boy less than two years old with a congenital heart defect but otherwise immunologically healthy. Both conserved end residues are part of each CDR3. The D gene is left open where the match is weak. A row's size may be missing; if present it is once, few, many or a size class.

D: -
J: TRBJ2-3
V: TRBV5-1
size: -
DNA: TGCGCCAGCAGCTTTAGGAGCACAGATACGCAGTATTTT
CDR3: CASSFRSTDTQYF

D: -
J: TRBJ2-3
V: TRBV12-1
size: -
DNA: TGTGCCAGCAGCTTTGCTGGACTAGCGGGAGGGGTCACAGATACGCAGTATTTT
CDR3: CASSFAGLAGGVTDTQYF

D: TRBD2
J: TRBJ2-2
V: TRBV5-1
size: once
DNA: TGCGCCAGCAGCCTGGGACTACTGAGTACCGGGGAGCTGTTTTTT
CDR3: CASSLGLLSTGELFF

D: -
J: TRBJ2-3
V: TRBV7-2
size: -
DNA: TGTGCCAGCAGCTCCGGACAGTCCACCAGCACAGATACGCAGTATTTT
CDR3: CASSSGQSTSTDTQYF

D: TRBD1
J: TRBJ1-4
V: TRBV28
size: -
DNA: TGTGCCAGCAGTAGGGACAGGGGGAATGAAAAACTGTTTTTT
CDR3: CASSRDRGNEKLFF

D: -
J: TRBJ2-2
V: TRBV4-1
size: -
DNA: TGCGCCAGCAGCCTCATCTTTTCGAACACCGGGGAGCTGTTTTTT
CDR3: CASSLIFSNTGELFF

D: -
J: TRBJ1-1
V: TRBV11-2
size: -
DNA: TGTGCCAGCAGCTTAGACCCTCATCTGGGGGTTCACACTGAAGCTTTCTTT
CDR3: CASSLDPHLGVHTEAFF

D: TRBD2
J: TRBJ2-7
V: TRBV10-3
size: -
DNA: TGTGCCATCAGTGAGTCCACTAGCGGGAGGGCCTACGAGCAGTACTTC
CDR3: CAISESTSGRAYEQYF

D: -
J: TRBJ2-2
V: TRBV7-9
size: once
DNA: TGTGCCAGCAGCTCAGTCGGGGGGAACACCGGGGAGCTGTTTTTT
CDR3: CASSSVGGNTGELFF

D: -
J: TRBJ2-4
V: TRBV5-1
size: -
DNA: TGCGCCAGCAGCCTCATGGGGCAGGGAGGAAACATTCAGTACTTC
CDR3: CASSLMGQGGNIQYF

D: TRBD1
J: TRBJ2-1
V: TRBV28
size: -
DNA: TGTGCCAGCAGCTTCTCCGGGACAGGGGAAGAGCAGTTCTTC
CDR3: CASSFSGTGEEQFF

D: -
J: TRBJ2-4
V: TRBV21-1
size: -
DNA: TGTGCCAGCAGCAAAGAGGGAGGGAAAGGGGCCAAAAACATTCAGTACTTC
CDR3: CASSKEGGKGAKNIQYF